This TCR beta chain originates from a study of identical twins. Findings and limits, study-wide: Sequences that were out-of-frame, alpha and twin-shared displayed an excess of low generation probability.

There are 13 residues in the CDR3. CDR1 and CDR2 from the germline V gene are SGHAT and FQNNGV. Trimming stripped 8 bases from V and 1 base from J, with 11 bases between. In its sample, this clonotype was seen a few times. No antigen is known for it. Addition of a universal primer site occurred through template switching, and cDNA carried unique molecular identifiers. A single record per CDR3 protein comes from TCRdb applying MiXCR to the 5' RACE reads. The table has over 500,000 distinct CDR3 sequences, under 25% seen once. The same data also went into a second study, on T cells expressing NK-cell markers. This second study notes: The sorts in several experiments were restricted to alpha-beta TCR T cells by an anti-gamma-delta TCR antibody.

The TCR sequence derives from a woman under 30 in good health. Material for sequencing was CD4+ T cells sorted from blood. The chain joins TRBV11-2 to TRBJ1-1; D is uncertain. The CDR3 sequence: CASRREGNTEAFF. For the CDR3, the DNA is TGTGCCAGCCGGAGGGAAGGGAACACTGAAGCTTTCTTT. The variable domain in full, completed from reference TRBV11-2 and TRBJ1-1, reads EAGVAQSPRYKIIEKRQSVAFWCNPISGHATLYWYQQILGQGPKLLIQFQNNGVVDDSQLPKDRFSAERLKGVDSTLKIQPAKLEDSAVYLCASRREGNTEAFFGQGTRLTVV.